One and the same sample provided the 26 T cell receptor beta chains below, sequenced in a study of T-cell memory formation after mild COVID-19. TCRdb itself ran the 5' RACE reads through MiXCR, one entry per CDR3 protein. Of 25,000 to 35,000 distinct CDR3 sequences in the sample, 12% were seen once. Source material: PBMCs or a T cell subset sorted from them (not recorded which). All receptors derive from an adult woman who had mild COVID-19 (a few samples of this study predate the infection). Cell type and time point are not known.

This clonotype ranks as medium-sized. The rearrangement links TRBV29-1 to TRBJ2-1; 7 nucleotides agree with TRBD2. Unmatched junction bases numbered 3, after V lost 4 bases and J lost 3 bases. The CDR3 spans 13 residues. Germline V gives CDR1 SQVTM, CDR2 ANQGSEA. DNA of the CDR3: TGCAGCGTTGGCCCGGGGGGCTACAATGAGCAGTTCTTC. Protein: CSVGPGGYNEQFF.

This clonotype was found many times. The chain employs TRBV7-9 and TRBJ2-7; D remains unclear. Deletions cut 2 bases from V and 7 bases from J, with 12 bases between. The CDR3 is 13 amino acids. From germline, CDR1 is SEHNR and CDR2 FQNEAQ (reference sequence). The DNA for the CDR3 is TGTGCCAGCAGCTTATCGGCGGATTATGAGCAGTACTTC. Its protein product is CASSLSADYEQYF. Using reference TRBV7-9 and TRBJ2-7 for the parts outside the CDR3, the full variable domain is DTGVSQNPRHKITKRGQNVTFRCDPISEHNRLYWYRQTLGQGPEFLTYFQNEAQLEKSRLLSDRFSAERPKGSFSTLEIQRTEQGDSAMYLCASSLSADYEQYFGPGTRLTVT.

This clonotype came up many times. This chain connects TRBV5-1 to TRBJ2-7; D not resolved. Trimming stripped 1 base from V and 0 bases from J, with 8 bases between. Germline V gene data show CDR1 as SGHRS and CDR2 as YFSETQ. This CDR3 is 14 amino acids long. Here the CDR3 reads CASSLQASSYEQYF. For the CDR3, the DNA is TGCGCCAGCAGCTTGCAGGCTAGCTCCTACGAGCAGTACTTC.

This clonotype was found many times. The chain couples TRBV12-3 or TRBV12-4 to TRBJ2-5; 7 nucleotides align to TRBD2. With 0 bases clipped from V and 5 bases from J, the junction kept 0 bases outside the gene matches. The CDR3 has 13 residues. The DNA for the CDR3 is TGTGCCAGCAGTTTAGCGGGAGGGGAGACCCAGTACTTC. Translating it yields CASSLAGGETQYF.

This clonotype has at least ten counts. The chain is built from TRBV25-1 and TRBJ2-3, with 11 positions matching TRBD1. V shed 1 base, J shed 4 bases, and the junction held 4 bases outside the gene matches. This CDR3 region has 16 residues. Germline-derived CDR1 and CDR2 are MGHDK and SYGVNS. This CDR3 reads CASSESGTGGSDTQYF. The CDR3 DNA sequence: TGTGCCAGCAGTGAATCGGGGACAGGGGGGTCAGATACGCAGTATTTT. The full variable domain, completed using reference TRBV25-1 and TRBJ2-3, is EADIYQTPRYLVIGTGKKITLECSQTMGHDKMYWYQQDPGMELHLIHYSYGVNSTEKGDLSSESTVSRIRTEHFPLTLESARPSHTSQYLCASSESGTGGSDTQYFGPGTRLTVL.

This clonotype has ten or more counts. The DNA for the CDR3 is TGTGCCGCCCGGGGCTTAAGCTCCTATAATTCACCCCTCCACTTT. Translated, it gives CAARGLSSYNSPLHF. The J gene is TRBJ1-6, the V gene TRBV30; possible D gene TRBD1, 5 bases. The germline V gene has CDR1 GTSNPN and CDR2 SVGIG (reference sequence). The CDR3 covers 15 residues. Trimming removed 8 bases at V and 0 bases at J, with 14 bases between.

In its sample, this clonotype was seen many times. The chain links TRBV18 to TRBJ2-4; D is undetermined. The length of the CDR3 is 15 residues. V gave up 1 base and J gave up 1 base, with 8 bases separating them. Germline V gene sequence: CDR1 KGHSH, CDR2 LQKENI. The CDR3 DNA follows: TGTGCCAGCTCACCACAGGAGTCGGCCAAAAACATTCAGTACTTC. Encoded protein: CASSPQESAKNIQYF.

This clonotype occurred many times. This chain uses TRBV12-3 or TRBV12-4 with TRBJ1-2; tentatively, D is TRBD1 (6 bases). V lost 4 bases, J lost 4 bases, and 13 bases lay in between. The CDR3 loop spans 14 amino acids. CDR3 region: CASSYRETVYGYTF. DNA for the CDR3: TGTGCCAGCAGTTACAGGGAGACAGTCTATGGCTACACCTTC.

At least ten counts were recorded for this clonotype. The chain is built from TRBV5-1 and TRBJ2-5; 7 bases are a match to TRBD1. Germline V CDR1 and CDR2: SGHRS, YFSETQ. Unmatched junction bases numbered 12, after V lost 4 bases and J lost 3 bases. CDR3 size: 16 residues. The CDR3 loop is CASSTGSGDRKETQYF. The CDR3 region has the DNA TGCGCCAGCAGCACGGGTAGTGGGGACAGAAAAGAGACCCAGTACTTC.

This clonotype was seen repeatedly, ten times or more. The chain recombines TRBV4-1 with TRBJ2-6; 9 nucleotides align to TRBD1. The CDR3 covers 15 residues. V trimming: 2 bases; J trimming: 7 bases; junction bases outside the gene matches: 3. CDR1 and CDR2 from the germline V gene are MGHRA and YSYEKL. The DNA of the CDR3 is TGCGCCAGCAGCCAACCGGGACAGGGTGCCAACGTCCTGACTTTC. Residues: CASSQPGQGANVLTF.

Many counts were recorded for this clonotype. The chain couples TRBV14 to TRBJ2-7; 8 nucleotides line up with TRBD2. The CDR3 consists of 14 residues. Germline CDR1 is SGHDN and CDR2 is FVKESK. V shed 3 bases, J shed 3 bases, and the junction held 4 bases outside the gene matches. The CDR3 sequence: CASSQMTSVYEQYF. Written as DNA, the CDR3 is TGTGCCAGCAGCCAGATGACTAGCGTCTACGAGCAGTACTTC.

In its sample, this clonotype was seen many times. The chain recombines TRBV11-2 with TRBJ2-1; the match to TRBD2 covers 16 bases. The CDR3 extends over 15 amino acids. Germline loops: CDR1 SGHAT, CDR2 FQNNGV. V was pared by 6 bases and J by 8 bases, with 4 bases of the junction left unmatched. The CDR3 loop reads CASSTGTSGGDEQFF. CDR3 in DNA: TGTGCCAGCAGTACCGGGACTAGCGGGGGGGATGAGCAGTTCTTC.

This clonotype appeared many times. The rearrangement joins TRBV18 to TRBJ2-7; D is ambiguous. This CDR3 has 14 residues. Germline assignment: CDR1 KGHSH and CDR2 LQKENI. Trimming removed 0 bases at V and 2 bases at J, with 8 bases between. The CDR3 DNA sequence: TGTGCCAGCTCACCACCGGTCCTAGCCTACGAGCAGTACTTC. It yields the protein CASSPPVLAYEQYF.

The chain couples TRBV12-3 or TRBV12-4 to TRBJ2-7; no firm D call. This CDR3 is built from 13 residues. Trimming stripped 3 bases from V and 2 bases from J, with 8 bases between. The CDR3 region is CASSFLAPYEQYF. Written as DNA, the CDR3 is TGTGCCAGCAGTTTTTTAGCACCCTACGAGCAGTACTTC.

In this sample, this clonotype turned up many times. CDR3 region: CAISPRADTDTQYF. CDR3 in DNA: TGTGCCATCAGCCCCAGGGCAGACACAGATACGCAGTATTTT. The chain recombines TRBV10-3 with TRBJ2-3; a weak D match, TRBD1 (5 bases). This CDR3 has 14 amino acids. Trimming pared 6 bases from V and 2 bases from J, leaving 12 bases between. Germline CDR1 is ENHRY and CDR2 is SYGVKD.

There are many counts of this clonotype. The chain uses TRBV7-2 and TRBJ2-2; no definite D call. V lost 8 bases and J lost 1, with 11 bases in between. Germline CDR1 reads SGHTA; CDR2 reads FQGNSA. The CDR3 spans 14 residues. The CDR3, as DNA: TGTGCCAGCTCAATAGGACGGAACACCGGGGAGCTGTTTTTT. This encodes CASSIGRNTGELFF.

A few counts support this clonotype. CDR3 bases: TGTGCCAGCAGGGGTGAAGCGGTAAACAATGAGCAGTTCTTC. Protein product: CASRGEAVNNEQFF. The genes are TRBV2 and TRBJ2-1; a weak D match, TRBD2 (5 bases). Germline lookup yields CDR1 SNHLY and CDR2 FYNNEI. There are 14 residues in the CDR3. Trimming cost V 6 bases and J 5 bases, with 14 bases left between them.

This clonotype ranks as medium-sized. The rearrangement joins TRBV25-1 to TRBJ2-5; no clear D gene. Trimming pared 3 bases from V and 13 bases from J, leaving 6 bases between. The CDR3 extends over 9 amino acids. Germline CDR1 MGHDK, CDR2 SYGVNS. The CDR3 nucleotides are TGTGCCAGCAGTGATCCTCCGTACTTC. Its protein product is CASSDPPYF.

This clonotype was recorded many times. The gene calls are TRBV5-1 and TRBJ2-2; D is ambiguous. The CDR3 is 16 residues long. Germline loops: CDR1 SGHRS, CDR2 YFSETQ. The V end was cut by 1 base, the J end by 1 base, with 11 bases between. DNA for the CDR3: TGCGCCAGCAGCTTGTTTTACAGCCAGAACACCGGGGAGCTGTTTTTT. Translated: CASSLFYSQNTGELFF.

This clonotype was observed at least ten times. The CDR3 sequence is CAGGKGDQPQHF. DNA of the CDR3: TGTGCCGGGGGGAAGGGGGATCAGCCCCAGCATTTT. J is TRBJ1-5 and V is TRBV12-3 or TRBV12-4; possibly TRBD1 for D (6 bases). With 11 bases removed from V and 5 bases from J, the gap between germline ends came to 13 bases. The CDR3 runs 12 residues.

This clonotype was detected many times. The chain combines TRBV5-1 with TRBJ2-7, with D hard to call. This CDR3 contains 13 residues. Between the trimmed V and J ends, which lost 0 bases and 5 bases, there was a span of 9 bases. Germline CDR1 and CDR2: SGHRS and YFSETQ. The CDR3 spells CASSLVGGNEQYF. The CDR3 DNA follows: TGCGCCAGCAGCTTGGTGGGTGGGAACGAGCAGTACTTC.

This clonotype appeared many times. The genes are TRBV5-1 and TRBJ2-2; D gene unclear. Germline CDR1 reads SGHRS; CDR2 reads YFSETQ. V gave up 1 base and J gave up 3 bases, with 7 bases separating them. The CDR3 consists of 14 residues. The CDR3 loop reads CASSLPDYTGELFF. In DNA form, the CDR3 reads TGCGCCAGCAGCTTGCCCGATTACACCGGGGAGCTGTTTTTT.

This clonotype was counted many times. The chain carries TRBV5-1 and TRBJ1-2; 7 bases match TRBD1. Germline CDR1 SGHRS, CDR2 YFSETQ. The CDR3 loop spans 13 amino acids. Trimming removed 3 bases from V and 8 bases from J; junction bases left unmatched: 7. The chain's CDR3 is CASSSNRGYGYTF. The CDR3 nucleotides read TGCGCCAGCAGCTCAAACAGGGGTTACGGCTACACCTTC.

The V gene is TRBV15, the J gene TRBJ2-3, with TRBD2 matching over 10 bases. The ends lost 2 bases at V and 2 bases at J; junction bases unmatched: 4. The CDR3 has 16 amino acids. Germline V gene lookup returns CDR1 LNHNV and CDR2 YYDKDF (reference sequence). The CDR3 loop is CATSRKSGGATDTQYF. In nucleotides, the CDR3 is TGTGCCACCAGCAGAAAAAGCGGGGGGGCCACAGATACGCAGTATTTT.

This clonotype was found a few times. The DNA for the CDR3 is TGTGCCAGCAGCCTCGGGACAGGGGGCAATTCACCCCTCCACTTT. This translates into CASSLGTGGNSPLHF. The chain combines TRBV3-1 with TRBJ1-6, with 12 nucleotides matching TRBD1. Germline CDR1 is LGHDT and CDR2 is YNNKEL (reference sequence). The J segment lost 7 bases and the V segment lost 4 bases, leaving 2 bases of the junction unmatched. The CDR3 spans 15 residues.

This clonotype was seen many times. The V gene is TRBV18, the J gene TRBJ1-2, with D possibly matching TRBD1 (6 bases). Trimming removed 5 bases from V and 0 bases from J, with 10 bases in between. The CDR3 is made up of 14 amino acids. Germline V CDR1 and CDR2: KGHSH, LQKENI. CDR3 bases: TGTGCCAGCTCATCCGGACAGACTAACTATGGCTACACCTTC. Translating it yields CASSSGQTNYGYTF.